This entry lists 32 T cell receptor beta chains sequenced from one sample in a study of T cell responses to AZD1222 COVID-19 vaccine (dated by TCRdb to 2020 to 2023). Library method: the immunoSEQ multiplex PCR assay. TCRdb carries this immuneACCESS record with in-frame sequences only. Its versions omit some clonotypes, under half of them owing to an unresolved V gene in the studies checked, with the rest unexplained. Counted in this sample were 65,000 to 70,000 clones; approximately 85% of them appeared once. The ten biggest clones cover under 6.5% of the sample. The time point label here, explained by the study, means: baseline before first vaccination. The specimen was peripheral blood, collected on day 0 of AZD1222 vaccination. The receptors were sampled from an adult in good health.

V is TRBV3-1 (or the pseudogene TRBV3-2) and J is TRBJ1-3; D is uncertain. V lost 4 bases and J 1 base, leaving 5 bases between the germline ends. CDR1 LGHDT and CDR2 YNNKEL come from the germline V gene (reference sequence). CDR3 length: 13 amino acids. The CDR3 DNA sequence: TGTGCCAGCAGCCGGCCTTCTGGAAACACCATATATTTT. Translated, it gives CASSRPSGNTIYF.

The chain couples TRBV10-1 to TRBJ2-1; 11 positions agree with TRBD2. This CDR3 region has 14 residues. Germline V gene lookup returns CDR1 WNHNN and CDR2 SYGVQD (reference sequence). The ends lost 8 bases at V and 5 bases at J; junction bases unmatched: 5. CDR3 DNA: TGCGCCAGCGTGACTAGCGGGGATAACAATGAGCAGTTCTTC. Translated: CASVTSGDNNEQFF.

The chain joins TRBV9 to TRBJ2-3; D is possibly TRBD1 (5 bases). The CDR3 contains 15 residues. The germline V gene has CDR1 SGDLS and CDR2 YYNGEE. V was pared by 0 bases and J by 4 bases, with 12 bases between. The CDR3 reads CASSVVGALADTQYF. CDR3 DNA: TGTGCCAGCAGCGTAGTAGGGGCCCTGGCAGATACGCAGTATTTT.

The chain has TRBV3-1 (or the pseudogene TRBV3-2) and TRBJ1-1; D is uncertain. V gave up 4 bases and J gave up 5 bases, with 14 bases separating them. The CDR3 is made up of 14 amino acids. The germline gives CDR1 LGHDT, CDR2 YNNKEL (reference sequence). CDR3 loop: CASSPKNLRTEAFF. The CDR3 DNA sequence: TGTGCCAGCAGCCCCAAAAATCTGAGGACTGAAGCTTTCTTT.

The J gene is TRBJ1-5, the V gene TRBV9, with D tentatively TRBD1 (5 bases). Trimming left V 4 bases short and J 6 bases short, with 17 bases between. The CDR3 runs 15 residues. Germline CDR1 reads SGDLS; CDR2 reads YYNGEE. This chain's CDR3 is CASSPGTALFQPQHF. The CDR3 DNA sequence: TGTGCCAGCAGCCCCGGGACTGCTCTATTTCAGCCCCAGCATTTT.

This rearrangement joins TRBV6-5 to TRBJ2-7; TRBD2 agrees at 10 bases. Germline V gene lookup returns CDR1 MNHEY and CDR2 SVGAGI. The CDR3 covers 13 residues. Trimming at V came to 6 bases and at J to 4 bases, leaving 3 bases not matched to a gene. The CDR3, as DNA: TGTGCCAGCAGGGGGACTAGCGAGTACGAGCAGTACTTC. Amino acids: CASRGTSEYEQYF.

The CDR3 protein is CASSVGYMQAGYGYTF. The CDR3 nucleotides read TGTGCCAGCAGCGTAGGCTACATGCAGGCGGGCTATGGCTACACCTTC. The genes are TRBV9 and TRBJ1-2, with D hard to call. Trimming took off 0 bases at V and 4 bases at J, with 16 bases between the two ends. The length of the CDR3 is 16 residues. Germline lookup yields CDR1 SGDLS and CDR2 YYNGEE.

This clone has more than one count but fewer than ten. J is TRBJ2-3 and V is TRBV6-5; possibly TRBD1 or TRBD2 for D (5 bases each). In germline, CDR1 is MNHEY, CDR2 SVGAGI. This CDR3 contains 13 residues. The V gene lost 2 bases and the J gene lost 4 bases, with 7 bases spanning the gap. The CDR3 region is CASSYGGPDTQYF. The CDR3 DNA follows: TGTGCCAGCAGTTACGGGGGACCAGATACGCAGTATTTT.

J is TRBJ2-7 and V is TRBV11-2, with D hard to call. Between the trimmed V and J ends, which lost 0 bases and 3 bases, there was a span of 9 bases. The CDR3 has 14 residues. Germline V gene sequence: CDR1 SGHAT, CDR2 FQNNGV. The CDR3 protein is CASSLDSSFYEQYF. The CDR3 DNA is TGTGCCAGCAGCTTAGATTCTAGTTTCTACGAGCAGTACTTC.

The gene calls are TRBV7-9 and TRBJ1-4; D is possibly TRBD1 (6 bases). The V gene's germline CDR1 is SEHNR and CDR2 FQNEAQ (reference sequence). Trimming shortened V by 5 bases and J by 8 bases, and 15 bases separated the two germline ends. The CDR3 is 14 amino acids. The chain's CDR3 is CASSPPGEGEKLFF. As DNA, the CDR3 is TGTGCCAGCAGCCCACCAGGGGAGGGAGAAAAACTGTTTTTT. Variable domain in full (rest from reference TRBV7-9 and TRBJ1-4): DTGVSQNPRHKITKRGQNVTFRCDPISEHNRLYWYRQTLGQGPEFLTYFQNEAQLEKSRLLSDRFSAERPKGSFSTLEIQRTEQGDSAMYLCASSPPGEGEKLFFGSGTQLSVL.

The chain employs TRBV5-4 and TRBJ2-1; a possible D gene is TRBD2 (6 bases). V was trimmed by 3 bases and J by 8 bases, leaving 18 bases between them. Germline V gene sequence: CDR1 SGHNT, CDR2 YYREEE (reference sequence). This CDR3 has 15 amino acids. The CDR3 is CASSSWDGGLDEQFF. The DNA of the CDR3 is TGTGCCAGCAGCTCCTGGGACGGGGGTCTCGATGAGCAGTTCTTC.

This clone was seen a single time. The chain recombines TRBV21-1 with TRBJ2-1; the table's TRBD2 call for D was not verified on the DNA. TRBV21-1 is reported as a pseudogene. This CDR3 has 17 amino acids. The chain's CDR3 is CASSSGREGRTINEQFF. CDR3 sequence (DNA): TGTGCCAGCAGCTCCGGAAGGGAGGGGAGGACAATCAATGAGCAGTTCTTC.

This sequence joins TRBV19 and TRBJ2-3, with D unclear. The CDR3 totals 13 residues. V was pared by 5 bases and J by 3 bases, with 9 bases between. CDR1 is LNHDA and CDR2 is SQIVND in the germline V gene (reference sequence). CDR3: CASSRVVTDTQYF. CDR3 nucleotide sequence: TGTGCCAGTAGTCGGGTAGTTACAGATACGCAGTATTTT.

This chain uses TRBV7-9 with TRBJ1-2; D is perhaps TRBD1 (6 bases). With 6 bases removed from V and 6 bases from J, the gap between germline ends came to 14 bases. Germline assignment: CDR1 SEHNR and CDR2 FQNEAQ (reference sequence). This CDR3 spans 13 amino acids. The CDR3 DNA follows: TGTGCCAGCAGGCCCGAGGGGGGAGATGGCTACACCTTC. Translation: CASRPEGGDGYTF.

This clone was counted a few times. The V call is TRBV7-8, the J call TRBJ1-5; tentative D call: TRBD1 (6 bases). Per the germline V gene, CDR1 is SGHVS and CDR2 is FQNEAQ. Trimming removed 6 bases from V and 4 bases from J, with 16 bases in between. The CDR3 sequence is 15 residues long. The chain's CDR3 is CASRPERGANQPQHF. In DNA form, the CDR3 reads TGTGCCAGCAGGCCTGAGCGGGGGGCAAATCAGCCCCAGCATTTT.

This chain joins TRBV10-1 and TRBJ2-5; D perhaps matches TRBD2 (5 bases). This CDR3 has 14 amino acids. The germline V gene encodes CDR1 WNHNN and CDR2 SYGVQD (reference sequence). The V end was cut by 0 bases, the J end by 3 bases, with 8 bases between. This CDR3 reads CASSESYGEETQYF. DNA for the CDR3: TGCGCCAGCAGTGAGTCCTACGGGGAAGAGACCCAGTACTTC.

This chain connects TRBV25-1 to TRBJ1-2; no clear D gene. Per germline, CDR1 MGHDK and CDR2 SYGVNS. V was trimmed by 4 bases and J by 5 bases, leaving 5 bases between them. This CDR3 has 11 residues. Here the CDR3 reads CASSGNYGYTF. The CDR3 region has the DNA TGTGCCAGCAGTGGAAATTATGGCTACACCTTC.

CDR3 bases: TGTGCCAGCAGCTATCGACAGGGAAGGCAAGAGACCCAGTACTTC. Its protein product is CASSYRQGRQETQYF. The chain recombines TRBV5-6 with TRBJ2-5; 7 bases fit TRBD1. The CDR3 contains 15 residues. The germline gives CDR1 SGHDT, CDR2 YYEEEE. The trim removed 3 bases at V and 2 bases at J, leaving 7 bases unmatched.

V gene TRBV11-3 combines with J gene TRBJ2-3; 12 nucleotides agree with TRBD2. The V gene's germline CDR1 is SGHNT and CDR2 YENEEA. The length of the CDR3 is 14 residues. V trimming: 4 bases; J trimming: 9 bases; junction bases outside the gene matches: 5. DNA for the CDR3: TGTGCCAGCAGCTCGTTGACTAGCGGGGGAACGCAGTATTTT. Residues: CASSSLTSGGTQYF.

The chain links TRBV19 to TRBJ1-5; D unclear. Germline V gene lookup returns CDR1 LNHDA and CDR2 SQIVND (reference sequence). This CDR3 region has 14 residues. The ends were cut back, 7 bases at V and 3 bases at J, with 13 bases in the middle. The CDR3 protein is CASNPRQDNQPQHF. CDR3 coding DNA: TGTGCCAGTAACCCCAGGCAGGACAATCAGCCCCAGCATTTT.

The chain couples TRBV19 to TRBJ2-7, with TRBD1 matching 9 bases. The CDR3 is made up of 13 amino acids. Germline CDR1 reads LNHDA; CDR2 reads SQIVND (reference sequence). Trimming at V came to 8 bases and at J to 6 bases, leaving 8 bases not matched to a gene. CDR3 bases: TGTGCCAGTGGAATTCGGACAGGGGTCGAGCAGTACTTC. Its protein is CASGIRTGVEQYF.

A single count supports this clone. The V gene is TRBV5-1, the J gene TRBJ2-1, with D possibly matching TRBD2 (6 bases). Germline values: CDR1 SGHRS, CDR2 YFSETQ. The V gene lost 2 bases and the J gene lost 10 bases, with 16 bases spanning the gap. CDR3 size: 14 residues. The CDR3 nucleotides read TGCGCCAGCAGCTTTGGGGGAGGCCAACGGGAGCAGTTCTTC. It yields the protein CASSFGGGQREQFF.

V and J are TRBV19 and TRBJ1-5; TRBD1 matches at 7 bases. This CDR3 spans 15 amino acids. The V segment lost 4 bases and the J segment 0 bases; nucleotides outside the gene matches: 3. Germline V gene sequence: CDR1 LNHDA, CDR2 SQIVND (reference sequence). For the CDR3, the DNA is TGTGCCAGTAGTACCAACAGGGGTAGCAATCAGCCCCAGCATTTT. Translating gives CASSTNRGSNQPQHF.

V usage is TRBV5-8 and J usage is TRBJ1-3; no reliable D call. The CDR3 is 14 amino acids. The germline V gene has CDR1 SGHTS and CDR2 YDEGEE. The V and J ends lost 1 base and 0 bases respectively, with 5 bases between them. The CDR3 DNA reads TGTGCCAGCAGCTTGTGGGTCTCTGGAAACACCATATATTTT. This encodes CASSLWVSGNTIYF.

This sequence joins TRBV12-3 or TRBV12-4 and TRBJ1-4; no clear D gene. This CDR3 is built from 12 residues. Deletions cut 2 bases from V and 17 bases from J, with 15 bases between. DNA for the CDR3: TGTGCCAGCAGTTTACCCTCCGGGCCCCTTTTTTTT. Protein sequence: CASSLPSGPLFF.

The chain links TRBV6-4 to TRBJ1-6, with 8 bases identical to TRBD1. V shed 5 bases, J shed 5 bases, and the junction held 2 bases outside the gene matches. CDR1 MRHNA and CDR2 SNTAGT come from the germline V gene. This CDR3 comprises 14 residues. CDR3: CASSSGGDNSPLHF. In nucleotides, the CDR3 is TGTGCCAGCAGTTCAGGGGGCGATAATTCACCCCTCCACTTT.

The chain employs TRBV7-9 and TRBJ2-1; either TRBD1 or TRBD2 may supply D (6 bases each). V lost 5 bases and J lost 6, with 11 bases in between. The germline gives CDR1 SEHNR, CDR2 FQNEAQ (reference sequence). The CDR3 length is 13 residues. CDR3 amino acids: CASSGRGPNEQFF. In DNA, the CDR3 is TGTGCCAGCAGCGGACGGGGGCCCAATGAGCAGTTCTTC. The full variable domain, its missing parts supplied by reference TRBV7-9 and TRBJ2-1, is DTGVSQNPRHKITKRGQNVTFRCDPISEHNRLYWYRQTLGQGPEFLTYFQNEAQLEKSRLLSDRFSAERPKGSFSTLEIQRTEQGDSAMYLCASSGRGPNEQFFGPGTRLTVL.

The chain is built from TRBV6-6 and TRBJ1-1; TRBD1 is a possible D gene (6 bases). Trimming took 1 base from V and 5 from J, leaving 11 bases between them. This CDR3 has 14 amino acids. CDR1 and CDR2 from the germline V gene are MNHNY and SVGAGI (reference sequence). The CDR3 region has the DNA TGTGCCAGCAGTTACTTACAGGGCGGGACTGAAGCTTTCTTT. Residues: CASSYLQGGTEAFF.

CDR3 sequence reads: CATSSGTTEETQYF. The DNA of the CDR3 is TGTGCCACCAGCAGCGGGACGACCGAAGAGACCCAGTACTTC. The V and J genes are TRBV15 and TRBJ2-5; D may be TRBD1 or TRBD2 (5 bases each). CDR1 and CDR2 from the germline V gene are LNHNV and YYDKDF (reference sequence). There are 14 residues in the CDR3. Trimming removed 3 bases at V and 3 bases at J, with 11 bases between. The full variable domain, its missing parts supplied by reference TRBV15 and TRBJ2-5, is DAMVIQNPRYQVTQFGKPVTLSCSQTLNHNVMYWYQQKSSQAPKLLFHYYDKDFNNEADTPDNFQSRRPNTSFCFLDIRSPGLGDTAMYLCATSSGTTEETQYFGPGTRLLVL.

The chain links TRBV3-1 (or the pseudogene TRBV3-2) to TRBJ2-7; D is unclear. The V end lost 3 bases, the J end lost 6 bases, and 12 bases lay between the germline ends. The CDR3 length is 13 residues. CDR1 and CDR2 (germline): LGHDT, YNNKEL (reference sequence). The CDR3: CASSQGYLGEQYF. CDR3 bases: TGTGCCAGCAGCCAGGGTTACCTTGGCGAGCAGTACTTC.

The chain couples TRBV19 to TRBJ2-2; D is ambiguous. CDR3 length: 16 residues. The germline gives CDR1 LNHDA, CDR2 SQIVND (reference sequence). V was clipped by 6 bases and J by 4 bases, with 18 bases between them. CDR3 nucleotides: TGTGCCAGTAGACCCTCTGCGGTCACGGGCACCGGGGAGCTGTTTTTT. It translates to CASRPSAVTGTGELFF.

The genes are TRBV29-1 and TRBJ2-5; D is uncertain. This CDR3 region has 15 residues. Trimming stripped 1 base from V and 5 bases from J, with 17 bases between. CDR1 is SQVTM, CDR2 ANQGSEA, per germline. DNA of the CDR3: TGCAGCGTTGAAGGTGTTAGCCCAAACCGGGAGACCCAGTACTTC. This gives the protein CSVEGVSPNRETQYF.